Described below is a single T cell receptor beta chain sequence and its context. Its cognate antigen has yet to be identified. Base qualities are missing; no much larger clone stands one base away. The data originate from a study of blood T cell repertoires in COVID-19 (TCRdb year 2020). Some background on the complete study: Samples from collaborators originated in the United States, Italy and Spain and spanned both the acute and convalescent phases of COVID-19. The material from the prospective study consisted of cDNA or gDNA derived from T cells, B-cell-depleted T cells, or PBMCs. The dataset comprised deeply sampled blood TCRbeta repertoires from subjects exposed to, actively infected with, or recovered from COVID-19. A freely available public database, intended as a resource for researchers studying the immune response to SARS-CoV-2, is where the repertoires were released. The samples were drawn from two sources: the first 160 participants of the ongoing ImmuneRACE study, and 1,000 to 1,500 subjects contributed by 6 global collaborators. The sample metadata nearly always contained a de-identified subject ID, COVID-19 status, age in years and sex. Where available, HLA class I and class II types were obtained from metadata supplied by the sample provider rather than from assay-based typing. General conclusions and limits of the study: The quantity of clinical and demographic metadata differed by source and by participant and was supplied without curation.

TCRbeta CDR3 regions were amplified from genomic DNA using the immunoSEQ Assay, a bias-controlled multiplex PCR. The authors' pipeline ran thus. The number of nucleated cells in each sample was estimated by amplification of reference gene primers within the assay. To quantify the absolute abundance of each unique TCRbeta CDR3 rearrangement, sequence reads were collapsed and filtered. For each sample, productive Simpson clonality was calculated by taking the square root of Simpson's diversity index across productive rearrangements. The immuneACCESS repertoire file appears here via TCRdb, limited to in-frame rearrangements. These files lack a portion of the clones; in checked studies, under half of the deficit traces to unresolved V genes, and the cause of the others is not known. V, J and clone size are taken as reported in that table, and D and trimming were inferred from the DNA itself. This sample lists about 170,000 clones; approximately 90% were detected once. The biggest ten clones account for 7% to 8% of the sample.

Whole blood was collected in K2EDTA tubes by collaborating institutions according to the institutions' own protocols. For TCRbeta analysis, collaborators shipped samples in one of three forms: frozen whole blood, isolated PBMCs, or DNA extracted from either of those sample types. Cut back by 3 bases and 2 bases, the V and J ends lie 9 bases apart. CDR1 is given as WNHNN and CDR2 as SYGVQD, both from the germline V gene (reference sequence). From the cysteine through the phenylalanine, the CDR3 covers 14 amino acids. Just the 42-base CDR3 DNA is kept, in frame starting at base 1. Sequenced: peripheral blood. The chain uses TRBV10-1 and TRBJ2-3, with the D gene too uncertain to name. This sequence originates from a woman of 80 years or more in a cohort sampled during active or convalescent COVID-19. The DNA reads TGCGCCAGCAGTGAAAGTCTAGACACAGATACGCAGTATTTT. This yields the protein CASSESLDTDTQYF.